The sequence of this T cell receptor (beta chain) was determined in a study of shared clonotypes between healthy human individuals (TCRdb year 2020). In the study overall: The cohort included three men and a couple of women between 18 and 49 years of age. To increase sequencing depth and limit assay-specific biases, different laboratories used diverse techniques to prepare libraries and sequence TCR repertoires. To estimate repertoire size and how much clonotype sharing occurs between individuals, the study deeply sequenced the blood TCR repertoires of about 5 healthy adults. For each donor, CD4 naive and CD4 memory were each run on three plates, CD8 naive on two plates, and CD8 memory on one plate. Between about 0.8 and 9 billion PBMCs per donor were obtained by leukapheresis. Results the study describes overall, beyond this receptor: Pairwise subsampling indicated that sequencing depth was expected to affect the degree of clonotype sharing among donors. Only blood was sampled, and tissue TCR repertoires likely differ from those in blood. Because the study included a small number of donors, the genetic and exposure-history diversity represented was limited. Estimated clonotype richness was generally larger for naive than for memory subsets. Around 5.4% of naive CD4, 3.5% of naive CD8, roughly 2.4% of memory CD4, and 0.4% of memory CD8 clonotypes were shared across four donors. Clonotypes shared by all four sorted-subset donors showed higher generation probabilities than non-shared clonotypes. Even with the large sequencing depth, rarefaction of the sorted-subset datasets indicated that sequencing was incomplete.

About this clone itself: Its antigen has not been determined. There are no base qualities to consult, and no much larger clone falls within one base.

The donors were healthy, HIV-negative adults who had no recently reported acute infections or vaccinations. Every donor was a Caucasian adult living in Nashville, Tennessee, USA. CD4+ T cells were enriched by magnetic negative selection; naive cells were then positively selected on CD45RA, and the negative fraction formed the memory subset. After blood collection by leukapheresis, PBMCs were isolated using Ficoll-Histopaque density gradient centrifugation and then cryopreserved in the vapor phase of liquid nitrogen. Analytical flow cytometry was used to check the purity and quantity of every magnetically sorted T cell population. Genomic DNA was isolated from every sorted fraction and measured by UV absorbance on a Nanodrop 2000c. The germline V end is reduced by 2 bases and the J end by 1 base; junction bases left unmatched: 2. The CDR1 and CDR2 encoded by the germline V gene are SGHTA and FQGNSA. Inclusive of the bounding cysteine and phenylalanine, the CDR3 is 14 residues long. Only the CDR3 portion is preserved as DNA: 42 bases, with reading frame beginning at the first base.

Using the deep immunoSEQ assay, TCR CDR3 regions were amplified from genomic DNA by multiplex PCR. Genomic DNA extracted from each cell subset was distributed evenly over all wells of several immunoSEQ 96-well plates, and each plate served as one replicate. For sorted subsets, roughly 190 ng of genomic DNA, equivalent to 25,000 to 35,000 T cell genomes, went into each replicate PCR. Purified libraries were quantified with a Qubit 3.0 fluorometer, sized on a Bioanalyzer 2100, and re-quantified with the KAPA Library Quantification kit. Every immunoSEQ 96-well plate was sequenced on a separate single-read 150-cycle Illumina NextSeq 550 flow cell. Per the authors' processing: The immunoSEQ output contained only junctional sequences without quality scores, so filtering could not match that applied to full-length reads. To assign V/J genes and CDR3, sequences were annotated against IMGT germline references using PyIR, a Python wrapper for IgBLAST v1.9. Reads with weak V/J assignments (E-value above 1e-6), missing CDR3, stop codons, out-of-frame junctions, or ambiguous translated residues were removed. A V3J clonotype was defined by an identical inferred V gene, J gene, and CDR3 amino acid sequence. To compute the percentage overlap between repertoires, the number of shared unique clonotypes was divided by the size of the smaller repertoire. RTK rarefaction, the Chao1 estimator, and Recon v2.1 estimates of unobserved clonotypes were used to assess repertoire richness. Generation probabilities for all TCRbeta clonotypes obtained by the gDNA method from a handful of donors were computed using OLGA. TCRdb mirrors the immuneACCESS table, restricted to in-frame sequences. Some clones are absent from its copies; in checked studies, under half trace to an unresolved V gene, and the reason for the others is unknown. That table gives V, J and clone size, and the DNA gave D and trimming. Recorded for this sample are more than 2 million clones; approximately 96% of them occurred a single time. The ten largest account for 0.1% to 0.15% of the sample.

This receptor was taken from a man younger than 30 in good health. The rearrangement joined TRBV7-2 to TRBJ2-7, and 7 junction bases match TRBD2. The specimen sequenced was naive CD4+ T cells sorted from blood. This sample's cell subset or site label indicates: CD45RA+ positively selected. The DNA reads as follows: TGTGCCAGCAGCTTACGACTAGCTTCCTACGAGCAGTACTTC. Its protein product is CASSLRLASYEQYF.